The next 32 T cell receptor beta chains were all read from a single sample in a study of blood T cells in healthy people across ages. Through a sample-barcoded 5' primer and a J-beta primer mix, a second PCR was run for 7 to 11 cycles. TCRdb passed the 5' RACE reads through MiXCR, listing each CDR3 protein once. The sample holds about 720,000 distinct CDR3 sequences, about 20% seen once. Sequencing was performed on blood. These receptor sequences come from a man between 65 and 85 years old in good health.

V usage is TRBV4-1 and J usage is TRBJ2-3, with D perhaps TRBD1 (5 bases). The CDR3 is 12 amino acids. The V gene lost 3 bases and the J gene lost 10 bases, with 11 bases spanning the gap. CDR1 is MGHRA and CDR2 is YSYEKL in the germline V gene. For the CDR3, the DNA is TGCGCCAGCAGCCAGGACACCATGGCGCAGTATTTT. This codes for CASSQDTMAQYF.

This clonotype was picked up a small number of times. This rearrangement joins TRBV6-5 to TRBJ2-5; 7 bases align to TRBD1. V shed 5 bases, J shed 6 bases, and the junction held 9 bases outside the gene matches. CDR3 length: 14 amino acids. In germline, CDR1 is MNHEY, CDR2 SVGAGI. The CDR3 nucleotides read TGTGCCAGCAGTAAGGGGGCCCCCGTGAAGACCCAGTACTTC. Translated: CASSKGAPVKTQYF.

The J gene is TRBJ2-4, the V gene TRBV5-1; TRBD1 matches at 8 bases. CDR1 and CDR2 from the germline V gene are SGHRS and YFSETQ. The J segment lost 11 bases and the V segment lost 4 bases, leaving 8 bases of the junction unmatched. CDR3 length: 13 amino acids. DNA of the CDR3: TGCGCCAGCAGCAACCTTGACAGGGGTGTTCAGTACTTC. Protein: CASSNLDRGVQYF.

This clonotype was counted a few times. The chain joins TRBV29-1 to TRBJ2-5; D assignment may be TRBD1 or TRBD2 (5 bases each). The J call may be faulty, since TRBJ2-7 better matches the DNA end. This CDR3 comprises 12 residues. Germline V gene sequence: CDR1 SQVTM, CDR2 ANQGSEA. The CDR3 nucleotides read TGCAGCGTTGAATCTTGGGGGAACGAGCAGTACTTC. It yields the protein CSVESWGNEQYF.

This clonotype appeared many times. At one of its ends the junction is not consistent with the germline gene, which may arise from a read error. The chain uses TRBV12-3 or TRBV12-4 and TRBJ1-1, with TRBD1 matching 7 bases. There are 14 residues in the CDR3. CDR3 loop: CASSLDRLNTEAFF. The CDR3 nucleotides read TGCGCCAGCAGCTTGGACAGGCTGAACACTGAAGCTTTCTTT.

This chain links TRBV11-2 with TRBJ2-7; either TRBD1 or TRBD2 may fit D (5 bases each). The V end was cut by 4 bases, the J end by 0 bases, with 10 bases between. The CDR3 sequence is 14 residues long. CDR1 is SGHAT, CDR2 FQNNGV, per germline. The CDR3 DNA follows: TGTGCCAGCAGCTCCTCCGGGGCCTCCTACGAGCAGTACTTC. This sequence encodes CASSSSGASYEQYF.

To note about this clonotype: A single base separates this from a much larger clone, so it may be a read error. The rearrangement uses TRBV2 and TRBJ1-1; D uncertain. This CDR3 has 14 residues. Germline V gene data show CDR1 as SNHLY and CDR2 as FYNNEI. V was trimmed by 4 bases and J by 4 bases, leaving 13 bases between them. The CDR3 DNA sequence: TGTGCCAGCAGTGTCGGAGGGATGAGCACTGAAGCTTTCTTT. Encoded protein: CASSVGGMSTEAFF.

The V call is TRBV18, the J call TRBJ2-3, with 7 bases that match TRBD2. The CDR3 sequence is 15 residues long. V was clipped by 3 bases and J by 5 bases; unmatched bases: 8. Germline V lookup: CDR1 KGHSH, CDR2 LQKENI. CDR3 nucleotide sequence: TGTGCCAGCTCACCTGCGGGAGTCCCCCTAGATACGCAGTATTTT. It encodes CASSPAGVPLDTQYF.

The rearrangement joins TRBV29-1 to TRBJ1-3; D is unresolved. CDR1 SQVTM and CDR2 ANQGSEA come from the germline V gene. V dropped 5 bases and J dropped 0 bases, with 5 bases sitting between them. This CDR3 contains 12 residues. The CDR3: CSVRGSGNTIYF. CDR3 bases: TGCAGCGTTCGTGGCTCTGGAAACACCATATATTTT.

This clonotype came up a few times. The J gene is TRBJ2-3, the V gene TRBV29-1; 7 bases align to TRBD1. V lost 6 bases to trimming and J lost 5 bases; unmatched junction nucleotides: 8. This CDR3 spans 13 amino acids. Per germline, CDR1 SQVTM and CDR2 ANQGSEA. CDR3 nucleotide sequence: TGCAGCGTGGCCCGGACAGGAGGAGATACGCAGTATTTT. It codes for CSVARTGGDTQYF.

The gene calls are TRBV14 and TRBJ1-5, with a tentative D call TRBD1 (6 bases). The CDR3 extends over 17 amino acids. Looked up from germline, CDR1 is SGHDN and CDR2 is FVKESK. The germline V and J ends were trimmed by 3 bases and 3 bases, with 18 bases remaining between them. The CDR3 region has the DNA TGTGCCAGCAGCCAGTTATTTGGACAGATTAACAATCAGCCCCAGCATTTT. The encoded protein is CASSQLFGQINNQPQHF.

This clonotype was recorded a few times. The rearrangement uses TRBV27 and TRBJ2-7, with D maybe TRBD2 (6 bases). V was pared by 5 bases and J by 6 bases, with 14 bases between. The CDR3 consists of 13 residues. The germline V gene encodes CDR1 MNHEY and CDR2 SMNVEV (reference sequence). The CDR3 bases are TGTGCCAGCAGTCCTCTTCGGGGGAGCGAGCAGTACTTC. Translated, it gives CASSPLRGSEQYF.

This chain uses TRBV5-1 with TRBJ2-5; D is ambiguous. The V gene's germline CDR1 is SGHRS and CDR2 YFSETQ. The CDR3 is 15 residues long. V was trimmed by 0 bases and J by 5 bases, leaving 14 bases between them. CDR3 in DNA: TGCGCCAGCAGCTTGGAGGGCAGTGGATGGGAGACCCAGTACTTC. Its translation: CASSLEGSGWETQYF.

Ten or more counts support this clonotype. The chain employs TRBV6-2 or TRBV6-3 and TRBJ2-4; D is uncertain. The CDR3 consists of 15 residues. V gave up 0 bases and J gave up 3 bases, with 9 bases separating them. Germline lookup yields CDR1 MNHEY and CDR2 SVGEGT. The CDR3 reads CASSYSSSVKNIQYF. In DNA form, the CDR3 reads TGTGCCAGCAGTTACTCGAGTAGTGTCAAAAACATTCAGTACTTC.

This clonotype was counted a few times. This chain connects TRBV3-1 to TRBJ2-4; 9 bases match TRBD1. V lost 4 bases to trimming and J lost 6 bases; unmatched junction nucleotides: 7. Germline V gene lookup returns CDR1 LGHDT and CDR2 YNNKEL (reference sequence). The CDR3 spans 15 residues. Here the CDR3 DNA reads TGTGCCAGCAGCCGGACCACAGGGGGCTCAAACATTCAGTACTTC. Its translation is CASSRTTGGSNIQYF.

The genes are TRBV27 and TRBJ2-5; TRBD1 matches 11 bases. CDR1 and CDR2 (germline): MNHEY, SMNVEV (reference sequence). After removal of 7 bases from V and 6 bases from J, the junction contained 13 bases not matched to a gene. This CDR3 has 16 residues. CDR3 in DNA: TGTGCCAGCATCACCGCTGGACAGGGGGCCTTGAAGACCCAGTACTTC. This gives the protein CASITAGQGALKTQYF.

The chain has TRBV7-9 and TRBJ2-1; D ambiguous. With 5 bases removed from V and 3 bases from J, the gap between germline ends came to 5 bases. CDR3 size: 12 residues. Germline V CDR1 and CDR2: SEHNR, FQNEAQ (reference sequence). This CDR3 is CASSPNYNEQFF. The CDR3 DNA reads TGTGCCAGCAGCCCGAACTACAATGAGCAGTTCTTC. Looking up the rest from reference TRBV7-9 and TRBJ2-1 gives the full variable domain: DTGVSQNPRHKITKRGQNVTFRCDPISEHNRLYWYRQTLGQGPEFLTYFQNEAQLEKSRLLSDRFSAERPKGSFSTLEIQRTEQGDSAMYLCASSPNYNEQFFGPGTRLTVL.

This clonotype was seen more than once but under ten times. The chain links TRBV12-3 or TRBV12-4 to TRBJ2-7; perhaps TRBD1 as D (6 bases). The CDR3 extends over 13 amino acids. V dropped 5 bases and J dropped 6 bases, with 14 bases sitting between them. The CDR3 region is CASSTRQVTEQYF. The CDR3, as DNA: TGTGCCAGCAGTACCAGACAGGTCACCGAGCAGTACTTC.

This clonotype was seen repeatedly, ten times or more. The rearrangement links TRBV12-3 or TRBV12-4 to TRBJ1-2, with TRBD1 as a possible D gene (6 bases). Trimming cost V 5 bases and J 0 bases, with 10 bases left between them. CDR3 length equals 14 residues. CDR3 sequence reads: CASSPRGANYGYTF. CDR3 DNA sequence: TGTGCCAGCAGTCCCAGGGGAGCTAACTATGGCTACACCTTC.

In this sample, this clonotype turned up a few times. This chain links TRBV12-3 or TRBV12-4 with TRBJ1-2; 8 bases agree with TRBD1. V lost 5 bases, J lost 3 bases, and 5 bases stayed unmatched. The CDR3 length is 14 residues. CDR3 in DNA: TGTGCCAGCAGTCCGGGACAGGTGGACTATGGCTACACCTTC. It yields the protein CASSPGQVDYGYTF.

This clonotype has a handful of counts. The J gene is TRBJ2-1, the V gene TRBV9, with D tentatively TRBD2 (5 bases). The CDR3 is 14 amino acids. V lost 0 bases and J 5 bases, leaving 9 bases between the germline ends. The germline CDR1 and CDR2 sequences are SGDLS and YYNGEE. CDR3 region: CASSVGGADNEQFF. The DNA for the CDR3 is TGTGCCAGCAGCGTAGGGGGAGCGGACAATGAGCAGTTCTTC.

This clonotype is a singleton in its sample. J is TRBJ2-1 and V is TRBV6-6, with 7 bases lining up with TRBD2. Germline lookup yields CDR1 MNHNY and CDR2 SVGAGI (reference sequence). The V segment lost 10 bases and the J segment 1 base; nucleotides outside the gene matches: 1. CDR3 length equals 12 residues. CDR3 sequence reads: CATSGSYNEQFF. The CDR3 DNA reads as TGTGCCACTAGCGGATCCTACAATGAGCAGTTCTTC.

The table lists this clonotype with a few counts. The junction does not match germline at one end; this may be a read error. The chain uses TRBV5-1 and TRBJ2-6; no firm D call. The germline gives CDR1 SGHRS, CDR2 YFSETQ. This CDR3 is built from 16 residues. CDR3: CASGLEMASGANVLTF. The CDR3 DNA reads TGCGCCAGCGGCTTGGAAATGGCCTCTGGGGCCAACGTCCTGACTTTC.

This clonotype was observed a single time. A much larger clone differs from this one at a single base, so this may be a read error. This chain uses TRBV20-1 with TRBJ1-1, with a weak D call TRBD1 (5 bases). The V gene's germline CDR1 is DFQATT and CDR2 SNEGSKA (reference sequence). CDR3 length: 14 amino acids. This CDR3 is CSARGPGGNSEAFF. The CDR3 DNA sequence: TGCAGTGCTAGAGGCCCGGGGGGGAACTCTGAAGCTTTCTTT.

The gene calls are TRBV28 and TRBJ2-3, with 8 bases identical to TRBD1. V lost 7 bases to trimming and J lost 4 bases; unmatched junction nucleotides: 4. The germline V gene encodes CDR1 MDHEN and CDR2 SYDVKM. The CDR3 is 13 amino acids. For the CDR3, the DNA is TGTGCCAGCAACAGGGGGGTGGCAGATACGCAGTATTTT. This translates into CASNRGVADTQYF.

The rearrangement uses TRBV6-2 or TRBV6-3 and TRBJ2-5; D is uncertain. The J call is uncertain, as TRBJ2-1 better fits the DNA end. The germline V gene has CDR1 MNHEY and CDR2 SVGEGT. The CDR3 has 14 amino acids. The CDR3 coding sequence is TGTGCCAGCAGTTGGGGTCATCGCGTGCATGAGCAGTTCTTC. Translating gives CASSWGHRVHEQFF.

The V gene is TRBV20-1, the J gene TRBJ2-2; TRBD1 matches 8 bases. Trimming at V came to 6 bases and at J to 9 bases, leaving 6 bases not matched to a gene. The germline V gene has CDR1 DFQATT and CDR2 SNEGSKA (reference sequence). The CDR3 runs to 12 residues. In DNA, the CDR3 is TGCAGTGCGAGGACAGGGAGCTGGGAGCTGTTTTTT. It is translated as CSARTGSWELFF.

In its sample, this clonotype was seen a few times. The chain is built from TRBV20-1 and TRBJ1-2; D might be TRBD1 (5 bases). The germline CDR1 and CDR2 sequences are DFQATT and SNEGSKA (reference sequence). The CDR3 has 15 amino acids. Trimming left V 2 bases short and J 7 bases short, with 20 bases between. The CDR3 sequence is CSARLVGRTSGGYTF. The DNA for the CDR3 is TGCAGTGCTAGACTGGTAGGGCGGACAAGCGGTGGCTACACCTTC.

The chain recombines TRBV7-2 with TRBJ2-7, with TRBD2 matching over 14 bases. The assigned J gene may be wrong: the sequence end matches TRBJ2-1 better. Looked up from germline, CDR1 is SGHTA and CDR2 is FQGNSA. CDR3 length: 15 amino acids. Here the CDR3 reads CASSPGLAGVHEQFF. In DNA, the CDR3 is TGTGCCAGCAGCCCGGGACTAGCGGGAGTTCATGAGCAGTTCTTC.

This clonotype was seen a few times. J is TRBJ2-1 and V is TRBV7-9; D ambiguous. Germline loops: CDR1 SEHNR, CDR2 FQNEAQ (reference sequence). There are 12 residues in the CDR3. With 4 bases removed from V and 9 bases from J, the gap between germline ends came to 10 bases. In nucleotides, the CDR3 is TGTGCCAGCAGCTCCCCGTTGCTTGAGCAGTTCTTC. Residues: CASSSPLLEQFF.

This clonotype was seen a few times. The junction differs from germline at one of its ends, possibly a read error. The gene calls are TRBV12-3 or TRBV12-4 and TRBJ2-1; TRBD2 matches 7 bases. The CDR3 totals 15 residues. CDR3 region: CASSSRGSSYSEQFF. In nucleotides, the CDR3 is TGTGCCAGCAGTTCGCGGGGGAGCTCCTACAGTGAGCAGTTCTTC.

This clonotype appeared a few times. The chain combines TRBV5-6 with TRBJ2-5; perhaps TRBD2 as D (5 bases). The DNA end favors TRBJ2-1, so the J call may be wrong. CDR1 and CDR2 (germline): SGHDT, YYEEEE. This CDR3 is 12 amino acids long. The CDR3 protein is CASSLIAPEQFF. As DNA, the CDR3 is TGTGCCAGCAGCCTAATAGCGCCCGAGCAGTTCTTC.